This is a list of T cell receptor beta chains from one sample in a study of radiation and T cells in renal cell carcinoma. The method was immunoSEQ multiplex PCR; TCRdb's version includes in-frame clones alone and lacks a portion of them. The table has 20,000 to 25,000 clones, more than 50% seen once; the top ten hold approximately 21%. Source: tumor tissue, taken from a patient whose treatment was nephrectomy without radiotherapy. All receptors derive from a human donor with renal cell carcinoma. The CDR3 runs from the conserved cysteine through the conserved F or W. Fields, in order: D gene, J gene, V gene, clone size, CDR3 DNA, CDR3 protein. The D gene is left open where the match is weak. Clone size is not always given. Where it is, it says once, few, many or a class for expanded clones.

>TRBD1|TRBJ2-1|TRBV29-1|.
TGCAGCGTTGAAGGGGCAGGGGGCGCCAATGAGCAGTTCTTC
CSVEGAGGANEQFF
>.|TRBJ1-5|TRBV7-6|few
TGTGCCAGCAGCTTAGAGGGCAGGGGTAACAATCAGCCCCAGCATTTT
CASSLEGRGNNQPQHF
>TRBD1|TRBJ1-1|TRBV30|once
TGTGCCTGGACCCCCGGGACAGGGTTGAGGACTGAAGCTTTCTTT
CAWTPGTGLRTEAFF
>TRBD1|TRBJ2-7|TRBV5-1|once
TGCGCCAGCAGCTTATCCGGGACAGGGGGCTACGAGCAGTACTTC
CASSLSGTGGYEQYF
>TRBD1|TRBJ2-7|TRBV30|.
TGTGCCTGGAGTGCCGGACAGGGTAGCTACGAGCAGTACTTC
CAWSAGQGSYEQYF
>.|TRBJ2-5|TRBV6-5|.
TGTGCCAGCACCCTCCAAGAGACCCAGTACTTC
CASTLQETQYF
>TRBD2|TRBJ2-3|TRBV10-2|.
TGCGCCACCGGGGGTAGCGGGGGTACAGATACGCAGTATTTT
CATGGSGGTDTQYF
>.|TRBJ1-5|TRBV7-2|.
TGTGCCAGCACCAGGGACACCAATCAGCCCCAGCATTTT
CASTRDTNQPQHF
>TRBD2|TRBJ2-7|TRBV6-5|.
TGTGCCAGCAGTTATGGGGTCAGCGGGATAACCTACGAGCAGTACTTC
CASSYGVSGITYEQYF
>.|TRBJ1-3|TRBV6-1|few
TGTGCCAGCAGTGAGATGGGGGGCCTCTCACCGTGGGGAAACACCATATATTTT
CASSEMGGLSPWGNTIYF
>.|TRBJ2-3|TRBV7-2|few
TGTGCCAGCAGCCCCCCCGGGGACAACACAGATACGCAGTATTTT
CASSPPGDNTDTQYF
>TRBD1|TRBJ2-7|TRBV18|.
TGTGCCAGCTCACTAGGGACAGCGACCTACGAGCAGTACTTC
CASSLGTATYEQYF
>TRBD2|TRBJ2-1|TRBV5-1|few
TGCGCCAGCAGCGCTCTAGCGGGGGGCTACAATGAGCAGTTCTTC
CASSALAGGYNEQFF
>.|TRBJ1-1|TRBV7-9|few
TGTGCCAGCAGCCCCCGGGACGGGTACACTGAAGCTTTCTTT
CASSPRDGYTEAFF
>.|TRBJ2-2|TRBV18|many
TGTGCCAGCTCACCAGATTCGGCCGTCAGACCCACCGGGGAGCTGTTTTTT
CASSPDSAVRPTGELFF
>TRBD1|TRBJ1-4|TRBV18|few
TGTGCCAGCTCACCTTCGACAGGGGGCCTTGAAAAACTGTTTTTT
CASSPSTGGLEKLFF
>.|TRBJ1-5|TRBV9|.
TGTGCCAGCAGCGTAGGGTATAGCAATCAGCCCCAGCATTTT
CASSVGYSNQPQHF
>TRBD1|TRBJ1-1|TRBV6-4|many
TGTGCCAGCAGCGTTGGACAGGGCGTAGGGGCTTTCTTT
CASSVGQGVGAFF
>.|TRBJ2-3|TRBV10-3|.
TGTGCCATCAGCCGAGGGGGAGGCACAGATACGCAGTATTTT
CAISRGGGTDTQYF
>.|TRBJ2-7|TRBV15|.
TGTGCCACCAGCAGTCAACAGGGTCCTACCTACGAGCAGTACTTC
CATSSQQGPTYEQYF
>.|TRBJ2-2|TRBV4-3|once
TGCGCCAGCAGCCAGGGAACCGGGCTCCCGAACACCGGGGAGCTGTTTTTT
CASSQGTGLPNTGELFF
>.|TRBJ2-5|TRBV5-1|few
TGCGCCAGCAGCTTTCAAGAGACCCAGTACTTC
CASSFQETQYF
>.|TRBJ1-1|TRBV5-1|.
TGCGCCAGCAGCTTGGGGGTGGGAAACACTGAAGCTTTCTTT
CASSLGVGNTEAFF
>.|TRBJ2-3|TRBV14|medium-sized
TGTGCCAGCAGCCTACAACAAGGGAACACAGATACGCAGTATTTT
CASSLQQGNTDTQYF
>.|TRBJ2-5|TRBV11-2|once
TGTGCCAGCAGCGGCGGGGCAGACAACCCTTACCAAGAGACCCAGTACTTC
CASSGGADNPYQETQYF
>.|TRBJ1-5|TRBV6-1|once
TGTGCCAGCAACACCCTAACGGGTTCGAATCAGCCCCAGCATTTT
CASNTLTGSNQPQHF
>.|TRBJ1-6|TRBV5-1|few
TGCGCCAGCAGCTTGTCCTCCCAGGTGCCGAATTCACCCCTCCACTTT
CASSLSSQVPNSPLHF